This record covers a single TCR beta chain. These data belong to a study of CD8+ T cells in alopecia areata. cDNA serving as the sequencing template came from extracted, reverse transcribed RNA. The table came from immunoSEQ multiplex PCR; TCRdb's copy has only in-frame clones and leaves some out. The sample records about 190,000 clones, roughly 60% being singletons. V was pared by 0 bases and J by 0 bases, with 4 bases between. The CDR3 consists of 13 residues. Germline values: CDR1 GTSNPN, CDR2 SVGIG (reference sequence). Treatment given: oral pan-JAK inhibitor, 5-10 mg twice daily. This chain uses TRBV30 with TRBJ2-3, with unresolved D. Sample: CD4+ T cells sorted from blood, taken at week 24, from a patient treated with tofacitinib. This TCR was recovered from a human donor with alopecia areata. The CDR3 DNA reads as TGTGCCTGGAGTGTGTCGAGCACAGATACGCAGTATTTT. It codes for CAWSVSSTDTQYF. Using reference TRBV30 and TRBJ2-3 for the parts outside the CDR3, the full variable domain is SQTIHQWPATLVQPVGSPLSLECTVEGTSNPNLYWYRQAAGRGLQLLFYSVGIGQISSEVPQNLSASRPQDRQFILSSKKLLLSDSGFYLCAWSVSSTDTQYFGPGTRLTVL.